A single sample gave rise to the 9 T cell receptor beta chains below, sequenced in a study of post-analysis software for immune sequencing data. Overall study results and limits: With TRBV5-6, TRBV5-1 and TRBV20-1 included, about five TRBV segments were more frequent in patients than in controls.

cDNA libraries for TCR beta contained unique molecular identifiers. TCRdb used MiXCR to reprocess the PCR reads, holding one entry per CDR3 protein. The data hold hundreds of thousands of distinct CDR3 sequences, with about a third observed a single time. Their specific antigens are unknown. Sequenced input: blood. The receptor set was obtained from a girl between 10 and 17 years old with multiple sclerosis.

This clonotype was recorded a few times. This chain links TRBV7-3 with TRBJ2-3, with 9 bases that match TRBD2. The CDR3 runs 19 residues. Germline V gene data show CDR1 as SGHTA and CDR2 as FQGTGA. V gave up 4 bases and J gave up 8 bases; unmatched junction bases: 22. The CDR3 DNA sequence: TGTGCCAGCAGCTCCTCCGGGGGACTAGCCCCTCGTAGAGGGGGTACGCAGTATTTT. It specifies CASSSSGGLAPRRGGTQYF.

A single count supports this clonotype. The chain employs TRBV20-1 and TRBJ1-2; D is uncertain. The CDR3 has 14 amino acids. Germline-derived CDR1 and CDR2 are DFQATT and SNEGSKA (reference sequence). V was cut by 2 bases and J by 8 bases, with 18 bases left in between. The CDR3 DNA is TGCAGTGCTAGAAGTAGAGTGGCGACTTTGGGCTACACCTTC. Encoded protein: CSARSRVATLGYTF.

This clonotype was counted ten times or more. J is TRBJ2-1 and V is TRBV2; 13 bases are shared with TRBD2. V trimming: 7 bases; J trimming: 5 bases; junction bases outside the gene matches: 2. Germline CDR1 SNHLY, CDR2 FYNNEI. The CDR3 contains 14 residues. This CDR3 reads CASTGLAGDNEQFF. The CDR3 DNA reads TGTGCCAGCACCGGACTAGCGGGGGACAATGAGCAGTTCTTC.

This clonotype was seen more than once but under ten times. The chain uses TRBV20-1 and TRBJ2-5; 8 bases are a match to TRBD2. The CDR3 has 15 amino acids. Per germline, CDR1 DFQATT and CDR2 SNEGSKA (reference sequence). J was trimmed by 1 base and V by 3 bases; bases with no gene match: 7. The CDR3 nucleotides read TGCAGTGCTAGTCCCGCGGGGGGTCTCCAAGAGACCCAGTACTTC. This translates into CSASPAGGLQETQYF.

The CDR3 reads CSARPSGNTDTQYF. The CDR3 region has the DNA TGCAGTGCTAGACCTAGCGGGAACACAGATACGCAGTATTTT. The V and J genes are TRBV20-1 and TRBJ2-3; 9 bases map to TRBD2. The CDR3 has 14 residues. CDR1 and CDR2 from the germline V gene are DFQATT and SNEGSKA (reference sequence). The V gene end was trimmed by 2 bases and the J gene end by 2 bases; junction bases not matched to a gene: 2.

This clonotype was seen only a few times. The chain uses TRBV27 and TRBJ2-1; a weak D match, TRBD2 (6 bases). V lost 7 bases, J lost 0 bases, and 13 bases lay in between. The germline V gene has CDR1 MNHEY and CDR2 SMNVEV (reference sequence). This CDR3 is 15 amino acids long. DNA of the CDR3: TGTGCCAGCACCTCGGGACTCAGCTCCTACAATGAGCAGTTCTTC. Translating gives CASTSGLSSYNEQFF.

This clonotype was recorded at least ten times. The genes are TRBV5-6 and TRBJ2-4; D call uncertain. Germline CDR1 and CDR2: SGHDT and YYEEEE. V lost 3 bases and J lost 2, with 15 bases in between. CDR3 length: 16 amino acids. CDR3 nucleotides: TGTGCCAGCAGCTGGGAACGGGCCAGACCCAAAAACATTCAGTACTTC. It is translated as CASSWERARPKNIQYF.

This clonotype was seen a few times. The chain is built from TRBV5-1 and TRBJ2-1; D remains unclear. The germline gives CDR1 SGHRS, CDR2 YFSETQ. The CDR3 runs to 19 residues. V was pared by 1 base and J by 1 base, with 21 bases between. As DNA, the CDR3 is TGCGCCAGCAGCTTGCCCCTGACCCTGTCGGTGAGATCCTACAATGAGCAGTTCTTC. Translating gives CASSLPLTLSVRSYNEQFF.

The chain is built from TRBV12-3 or TRBV12-4 and TRBJ2-3, with TRBD2 as a possible D gene (5 bases). V shed 11 bases and J shed 0 bases, with 15 bases lying between them. This CDR3 comprises 14 residues. In nucleotides, the CDR3 is TGTGCCGTTACCAGGACTTCTAGCACAGATACGCAGTATTTT. This sequence encodes CAVTRTSSTDTQYF.